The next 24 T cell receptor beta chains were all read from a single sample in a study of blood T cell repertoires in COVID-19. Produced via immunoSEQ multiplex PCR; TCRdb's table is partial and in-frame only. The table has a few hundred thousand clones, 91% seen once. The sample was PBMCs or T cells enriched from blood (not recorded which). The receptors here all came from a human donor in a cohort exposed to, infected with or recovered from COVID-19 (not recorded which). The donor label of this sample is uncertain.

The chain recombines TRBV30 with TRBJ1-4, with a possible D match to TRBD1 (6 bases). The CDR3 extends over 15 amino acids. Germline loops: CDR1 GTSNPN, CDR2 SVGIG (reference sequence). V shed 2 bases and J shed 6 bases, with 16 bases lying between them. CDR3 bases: TGTGCCTGGAGTCCCCAGGGGTTTGGGGATGAAAAACTGTTTTTT. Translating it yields CAWSPQGFGDEKLFF. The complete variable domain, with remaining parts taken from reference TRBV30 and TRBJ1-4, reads SQTIHQWPATLVQPVGSPLSLECTVEGTSNPNLYWYRQAAGRGLQLLFYSVGIGQISSEVPQNLSASRPQDRQFILSSKKLLLSDSGFYLCAWSPQGFGDEKLFFGSGTQLSVL.

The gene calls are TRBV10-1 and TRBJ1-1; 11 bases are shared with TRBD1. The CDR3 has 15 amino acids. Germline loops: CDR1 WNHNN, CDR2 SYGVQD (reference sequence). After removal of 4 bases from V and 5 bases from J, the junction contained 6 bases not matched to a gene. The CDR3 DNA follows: TGCGCCAGCAGTGTTGCCCGGGACAGGGGGACTGAAGCTTTCTTT. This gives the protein CASSVARDRGTEAFF.

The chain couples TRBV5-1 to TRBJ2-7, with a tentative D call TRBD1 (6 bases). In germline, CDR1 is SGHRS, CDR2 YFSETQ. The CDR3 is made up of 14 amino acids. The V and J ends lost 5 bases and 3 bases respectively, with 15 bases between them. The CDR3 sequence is CASRGTPGSYEQYF. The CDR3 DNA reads TGCGCCAGCAGAGGGACACCGGGGAGCTACGAGCAGTACTTC.

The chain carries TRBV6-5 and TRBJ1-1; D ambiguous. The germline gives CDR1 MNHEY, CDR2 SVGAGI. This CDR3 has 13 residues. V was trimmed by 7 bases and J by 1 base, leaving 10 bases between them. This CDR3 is CASTHPRNTEAFF. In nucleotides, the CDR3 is TGTGCCAGCACCCATCCGAGGAACACTGAAGCTTTCTTT.

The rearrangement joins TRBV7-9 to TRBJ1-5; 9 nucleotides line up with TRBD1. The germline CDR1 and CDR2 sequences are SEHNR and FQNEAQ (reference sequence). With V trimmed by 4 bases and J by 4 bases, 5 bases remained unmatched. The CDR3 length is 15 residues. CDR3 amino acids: CASSSGTGRNQPQHF. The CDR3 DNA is TGTGCCAGCAGCTCCGGGACAGGGCGTAATCAGCCCCAGCATTTT.

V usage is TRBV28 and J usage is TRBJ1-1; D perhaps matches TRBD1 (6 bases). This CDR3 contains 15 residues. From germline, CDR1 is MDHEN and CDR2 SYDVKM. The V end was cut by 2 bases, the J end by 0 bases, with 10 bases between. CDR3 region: CASSLGGTLNTEAFF. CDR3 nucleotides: TGTGCCAGCAGTTTAGGTGGGACACTGAACACTGAAGCTTTCTTT.

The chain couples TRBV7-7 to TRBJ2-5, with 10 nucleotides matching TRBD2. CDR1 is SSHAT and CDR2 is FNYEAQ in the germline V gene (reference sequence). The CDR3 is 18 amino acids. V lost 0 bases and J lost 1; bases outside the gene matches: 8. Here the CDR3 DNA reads TGTGCCAGCAGCTTAGCAGCGGGGGGGCCCTGGAGCCAAGAGACCCAGTACTTC. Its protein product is CASSLAAGGPWSQETQYF.

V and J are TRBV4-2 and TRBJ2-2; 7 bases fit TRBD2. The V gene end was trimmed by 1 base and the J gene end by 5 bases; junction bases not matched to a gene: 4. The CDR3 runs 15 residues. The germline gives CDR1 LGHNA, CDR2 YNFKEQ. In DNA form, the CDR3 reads TGTGCCAGCAGCCAAGTTCGCGGGGGAACCGGGGAGCTGTTTTTT. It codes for CASSQVRGGTGELFF.

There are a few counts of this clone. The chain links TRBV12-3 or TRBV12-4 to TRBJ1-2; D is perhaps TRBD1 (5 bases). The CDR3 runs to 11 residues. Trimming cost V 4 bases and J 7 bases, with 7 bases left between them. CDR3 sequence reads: CASSSRGGYTF. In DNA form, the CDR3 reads TGTGCCAGCAGTTCTAGGGGTGGCTACACCTTC.

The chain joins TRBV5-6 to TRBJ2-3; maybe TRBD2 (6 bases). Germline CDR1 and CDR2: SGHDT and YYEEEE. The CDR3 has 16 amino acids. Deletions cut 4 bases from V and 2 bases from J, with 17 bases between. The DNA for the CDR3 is TGTGCCAGCAGCGCCCCGGGACTGGGACCCACAGATACGCAGTATTTT. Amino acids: CASSAPGLGPTDTQYF.

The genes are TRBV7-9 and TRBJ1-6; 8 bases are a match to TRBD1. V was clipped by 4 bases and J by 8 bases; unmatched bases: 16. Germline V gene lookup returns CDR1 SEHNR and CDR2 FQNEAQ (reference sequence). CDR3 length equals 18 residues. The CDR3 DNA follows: TGTGCCAGCAGCTCTAGGGGGACATCAGGGGGCACGGATTCACCCCTCCACTTT. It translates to CASSSRGTSGGTDSPLHF. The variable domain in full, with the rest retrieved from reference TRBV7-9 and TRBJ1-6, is DTGVSQNPRHKITKRGQNVTFRCDPISEHNRLYWYRQTLGQGPEFLTYFQNEAQLEKSRLLSDRFSAERPKGSFSTLEIQRTEQGDSAMYLCASSSRGTSGGTDSPLHFGNGTRLTVT.

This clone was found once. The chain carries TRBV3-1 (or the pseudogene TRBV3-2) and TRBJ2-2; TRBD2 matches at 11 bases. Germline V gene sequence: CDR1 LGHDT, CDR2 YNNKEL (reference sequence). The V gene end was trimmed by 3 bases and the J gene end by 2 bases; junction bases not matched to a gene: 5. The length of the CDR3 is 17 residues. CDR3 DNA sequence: TGTGCCAGCAGCCAGGTTCTAGCGGGGGGCAACACCGGGGAGCTGTTTTTT. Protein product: CASSQVLAGGNTGELFF.

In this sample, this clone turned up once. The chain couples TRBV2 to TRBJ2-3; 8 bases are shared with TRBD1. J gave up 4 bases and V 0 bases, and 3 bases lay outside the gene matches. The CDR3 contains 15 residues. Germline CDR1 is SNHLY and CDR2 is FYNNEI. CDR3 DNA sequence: TGTGCCAGCAGTGAAGCGGACAGGGTTCCAGATACGCAGTATTTT. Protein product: CASSEADRVPDTQYF.

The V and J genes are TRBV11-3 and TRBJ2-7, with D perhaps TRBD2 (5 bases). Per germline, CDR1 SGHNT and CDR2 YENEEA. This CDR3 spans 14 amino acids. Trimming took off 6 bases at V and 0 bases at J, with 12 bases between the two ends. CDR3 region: CASSPRGSSYEQYF. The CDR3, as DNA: TGTGCCAGCAGTCCTAGAGGGAGCTCCTACGAGCAGTACTTC.

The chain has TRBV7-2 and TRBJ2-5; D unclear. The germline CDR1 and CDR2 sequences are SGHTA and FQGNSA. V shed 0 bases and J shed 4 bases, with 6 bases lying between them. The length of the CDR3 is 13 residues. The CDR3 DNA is TGTGCCAGCAGCTTAGCCCGTCGAGAGACCCAGTACTTC. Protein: CASSLARRETQYF. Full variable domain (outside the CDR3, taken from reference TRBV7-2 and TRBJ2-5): GAGVSQSPSNKVTEKGKDVELRCDPISGHTALYWYRQSLGQGLEFLIYFQGNSAPDKSGLPSDRFSAERTGGSVSTLTIQRTQQEDSAVYLCASSLARRETQYFGPGTRLLVL.

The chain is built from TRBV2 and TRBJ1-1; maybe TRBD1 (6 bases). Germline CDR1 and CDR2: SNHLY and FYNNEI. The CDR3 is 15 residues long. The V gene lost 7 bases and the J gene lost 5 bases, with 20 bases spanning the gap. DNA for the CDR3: TGTGCCAGCAAAGACCCTACAGGGTTAGGAACTGAAGCTTTCTTT. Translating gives CASKDPTGLGTEAFF.

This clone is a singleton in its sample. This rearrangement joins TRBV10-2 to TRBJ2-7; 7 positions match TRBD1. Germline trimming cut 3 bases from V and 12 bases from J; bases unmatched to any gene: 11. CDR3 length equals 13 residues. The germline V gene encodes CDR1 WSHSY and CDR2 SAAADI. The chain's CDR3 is CASSDQDRAQRYF. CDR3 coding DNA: TGCGCCAGCAGTGACCAAGACAGGGCTCAGCGGTACTTC.

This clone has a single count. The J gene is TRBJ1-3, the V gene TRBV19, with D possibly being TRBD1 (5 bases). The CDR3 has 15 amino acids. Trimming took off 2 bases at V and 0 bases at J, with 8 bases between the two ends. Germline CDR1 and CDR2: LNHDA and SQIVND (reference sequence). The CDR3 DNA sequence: TGTGCCAGTAGTATAAGGGGCGCCTCTGGAAACACCATATATTTT. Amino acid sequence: CASSIRGASGNTIYF.

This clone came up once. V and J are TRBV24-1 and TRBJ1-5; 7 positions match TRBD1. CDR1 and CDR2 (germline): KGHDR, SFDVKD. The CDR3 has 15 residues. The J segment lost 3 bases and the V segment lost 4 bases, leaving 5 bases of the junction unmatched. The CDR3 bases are TGTGCCACCAGTGACTCGACAGGGCCCAATCAGCCCCAGCATTTT. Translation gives CATSDSTGPNQPQHF.

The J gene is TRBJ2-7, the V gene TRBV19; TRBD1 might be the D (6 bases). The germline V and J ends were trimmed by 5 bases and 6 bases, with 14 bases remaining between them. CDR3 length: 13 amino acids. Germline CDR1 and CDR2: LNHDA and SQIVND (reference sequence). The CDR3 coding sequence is TGTGCCAGTAGTGCCGGGACAATGGGCGAGCAGTACTTC. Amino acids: CASSAGTMGEQYF.

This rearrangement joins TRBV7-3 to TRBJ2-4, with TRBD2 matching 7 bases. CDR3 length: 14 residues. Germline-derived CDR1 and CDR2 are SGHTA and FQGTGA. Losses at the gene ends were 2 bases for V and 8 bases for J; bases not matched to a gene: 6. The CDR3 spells CASSLDGGYDIQYF. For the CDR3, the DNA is TGTGCCAGCAGCTTAGACGGGGGGTATGACATTCAGTACTTC.

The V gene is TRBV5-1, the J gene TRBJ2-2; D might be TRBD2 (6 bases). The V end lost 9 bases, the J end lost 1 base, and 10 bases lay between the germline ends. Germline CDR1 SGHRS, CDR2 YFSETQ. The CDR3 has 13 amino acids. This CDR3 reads CATKEGNTGELFF. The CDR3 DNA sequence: TGCGCCACCAAGGAGGGGAACACCGGGGAGCTGTTTTTT.

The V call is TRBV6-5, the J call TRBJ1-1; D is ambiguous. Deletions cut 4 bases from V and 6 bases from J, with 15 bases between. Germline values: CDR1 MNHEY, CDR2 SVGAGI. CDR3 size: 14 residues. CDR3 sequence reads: CASSSSTRSAEAFF. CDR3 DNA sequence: TGTGCCAGCAGTTCCTCCACCCGAAGCGCTGAAGCTTTCTTT.

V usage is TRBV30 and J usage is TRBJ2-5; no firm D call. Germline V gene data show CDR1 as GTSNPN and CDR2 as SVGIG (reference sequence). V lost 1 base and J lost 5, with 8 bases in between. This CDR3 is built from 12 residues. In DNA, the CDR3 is TGTGCCTGGAGTGGGAGCTCGGAGACCCAGTACTTC. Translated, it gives CAWSGSSETQYF.